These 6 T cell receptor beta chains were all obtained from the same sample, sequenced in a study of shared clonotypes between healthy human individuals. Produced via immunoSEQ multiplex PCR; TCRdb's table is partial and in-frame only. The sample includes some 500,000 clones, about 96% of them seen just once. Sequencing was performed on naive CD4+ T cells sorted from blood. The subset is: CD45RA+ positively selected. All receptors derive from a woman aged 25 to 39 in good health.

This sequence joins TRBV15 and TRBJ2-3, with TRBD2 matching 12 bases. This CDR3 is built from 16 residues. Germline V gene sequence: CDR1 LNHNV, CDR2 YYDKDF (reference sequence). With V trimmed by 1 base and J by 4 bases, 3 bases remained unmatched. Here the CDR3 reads CATSRGTSGMADTQYF. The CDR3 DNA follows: TGTGCCACCAGCAGAGGGACTAGCGGGATGGCAGATACGCAGTATTTT.

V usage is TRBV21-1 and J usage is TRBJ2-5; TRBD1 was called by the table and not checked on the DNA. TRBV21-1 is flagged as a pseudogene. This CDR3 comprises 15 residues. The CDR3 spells CASSTGAVNQETQYF. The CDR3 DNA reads TGTGCCAGCAGCACAGGGGCGGTAAACCAAGAGACCCAGTACTTC.

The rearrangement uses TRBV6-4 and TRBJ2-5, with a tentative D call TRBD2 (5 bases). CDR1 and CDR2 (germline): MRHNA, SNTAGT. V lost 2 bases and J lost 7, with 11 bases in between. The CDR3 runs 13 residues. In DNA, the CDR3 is TGTGCCAGCAGTGACGACGGGAAGGGGACCCAGTACTTC. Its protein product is CASSDDGKGTQYF.

CDR3 residues: CAVSSGTGSGNEQFF. In DNA, the CDR3 is TGTGCCGTATCCTCCGGGACAGGGTCTGGTAATGAGCAGTTCTTC. The genes are TRBV28 and TRBJ2-1; 9 bases match TRBD1. The CDR3 runs 15 residues. The germline gives CDR1 MDHEN, CDR2 SYDVKM. The V and J ends lost 11 bases and 7 bases, in that order; junction bases with no gene match: 15.

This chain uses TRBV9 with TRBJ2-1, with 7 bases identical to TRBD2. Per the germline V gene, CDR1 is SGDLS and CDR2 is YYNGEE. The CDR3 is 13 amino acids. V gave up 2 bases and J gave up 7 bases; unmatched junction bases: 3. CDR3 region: CASSVTSMNEQFF. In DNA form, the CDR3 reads TGTGCCAGCAGCGTGACTAGCATGAATGAGCAGTTCTTC.

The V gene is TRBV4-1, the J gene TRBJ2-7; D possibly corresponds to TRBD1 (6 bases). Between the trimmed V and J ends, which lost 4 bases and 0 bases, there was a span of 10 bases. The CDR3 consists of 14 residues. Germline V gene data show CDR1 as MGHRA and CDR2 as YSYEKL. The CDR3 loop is CASSPGDNSYEQYF. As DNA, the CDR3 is TGCGCCAGCAGCCCAGGGGACAACTCCTACGAGCAGTACTTC.